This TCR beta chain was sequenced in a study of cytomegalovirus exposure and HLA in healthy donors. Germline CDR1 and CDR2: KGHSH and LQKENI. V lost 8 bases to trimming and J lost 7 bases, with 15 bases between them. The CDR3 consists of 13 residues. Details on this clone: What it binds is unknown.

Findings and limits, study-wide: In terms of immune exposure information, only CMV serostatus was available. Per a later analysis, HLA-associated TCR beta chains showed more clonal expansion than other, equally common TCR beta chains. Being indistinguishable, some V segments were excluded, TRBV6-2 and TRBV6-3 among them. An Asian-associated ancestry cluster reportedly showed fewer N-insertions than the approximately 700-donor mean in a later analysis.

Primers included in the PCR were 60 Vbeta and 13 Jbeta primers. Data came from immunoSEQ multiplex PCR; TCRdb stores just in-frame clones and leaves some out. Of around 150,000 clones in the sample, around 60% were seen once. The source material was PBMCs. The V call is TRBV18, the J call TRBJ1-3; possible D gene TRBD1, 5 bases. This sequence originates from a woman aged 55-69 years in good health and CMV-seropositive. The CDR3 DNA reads TGTGCCAGCCCGTCCCCGGCAGGGAACACCATATATTTT. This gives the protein CASPSPAGNTIYF.